This entry lists 19 T cell receptor beta chains sequenced from one sample in a study of shared clonotypes between healthy human individuals (dated by TCRdb to between 2020 and 2021). Libraries were prepared through the immunoSEQ multiplex PCR assay. As stored in TCRdb, this immuneACCESS dataset retains in-frame rearrangements with V and J assigned. A fraction of the clones does not appear; measured against another copy, unresolved V genes explain less than half of the discrepancy, and the remainder lacks a known reason. This sample comprises 550,000 to 850,000 clones, about 74% of them detected only once. The biggest ten clones account for over 1.5% of the sample. Source material: memory CD4+ T cells sorted from blood. The cell subset or site label for this specimen denotes: CD45RA-negative fraction. The receptors were sampled from a woman in her 30s in good health.

The rearrangement uses TRBV7-3 and TRBJ2-1; 16 nucleotides line up with TRBD2. With 5 bases clipped from V and 5 bases from J, the junction kept 12 bases outside the gene matches. The CDR3 length is 19 residues. Germline-derived CDR1 and CDR2 are SGHTA and FQGTGA. DNA of the CDR3: TGTGCCAGCAGCCCCCAACCGGGACTAGCGGGAGGGCCAGACAATGAGCAGTTCTTC. Translated, it gives CASSPQPGLAGGPDNEQFF. The whole variable domain, filled in from reference TRBV7-3 and TRBJ2-1, reads GAGVSQTPSNKVTEKGKYVELRCDPISGHTALYWYRQSLGQGPEFLIYFQGTGAADDSGLPNDRFFAVRPEGSVSTLKIQRTERGDSAVYLCASSPQPGLAGGPDNEQFFGPGTRLTVL.

The chain joins TRBV28 to TRBJ1-2; D not resolved. This CDR3 is built from 15 residues. The germline CDR1 and CDR2 sequences are MDHEN and SYDVKM. Trimming left V 4 bases short and J 4 bases short, with 16 bases between. DNA of the CDR3: TGTGCCAGCAGTTCCGCAGGAGGTTGGAGCTATGGCTACACCTTC. Its protein is CASSSAGGWSYGYTF.

The chain joins TRBV19 to TRBJ2-5; D possibly corresponds to TRBD1 (5 bases). V was pared by 10 bases and J by 9 bases, with 15 bases between. The CDR3 is made up of 11 amino acids. Germline assignment: CDR1 LNHDA and CDR2 SQIVND (reference sequence). The CDR3 region is CAIGEGAAQYF. CDR3 sequence (DNA): TGTGCCATCGGCGAAGGGGCGGCCCAGTACTTC. Full variable domain (missing parts from reference TRBV19 and TRBJ2-5): DGGITQSPKYLFRKEGQNVTLSCEQNLNHDAMYWYRQDPGQGLRLIYYSQIVNDFQKGDIAEGYSVSREKKESFPLTVTSAQKNPTAFYLCAIGEGAAQYFGPGTRLLVL.

The V call is TRBV7-9, the J call TRBJ1-2; D remains unclear. In germline, CDR1 is SEHNR, CDR2 FQNEAQ (reference sequence). V dropped 1 base and J dropped 13 bases, with 22 bases sitting between them. CDR3 size: 15 residues. CDR3 in DNA: TGTGCCAGCAGCTTAGGATGGCCGGGGAGAGTTGGATCCACCTTC. Amino acid sequence: CASSLGWPGRVGSTF. Drawing the rest from reference TRBV7-9 and TRBJ1-2, the complete variable domain is DTGVSQNPRHKITKRGQNVTFRCDPISEHNRLYWYRQTLGQGPEFLTYFQNEAQLEKSRLLSDRFSAERPKGSFSTLEIQRTEQGDSAMYLCASSLGWPGRVGSTFGSGTRLTVV.

The V gene is TRBV19, the J gene TRBJ1-4; D gene ambiguous. CDR3 length: 14 residues. Trimming shortened V by 5 bases and J by 0 bases, and 7 bases separated the two germline ends. From germline, CDR1 is LNHDA and CDR2 SQIVND (reference sequence). CDR3 amino acids: CASSYQATNEKLFF. In nucleotides, the CDR3 is TGTGCCAGTAGTTATCAGGCAACTAATGAAAAACTGTTTTTT. Using reference TRBV19 and TRBJ1-4 for the parts outside the CDR3, the full variable domain is DGGITQSPKYLFRKEGQNVTLSCEQNLNHDAMYWYRQDPGQGLRLIYYSQIVNDFQKGDIAEGYSVSREKKESFPLTVTSAQKNPTAFYLCASSYQATNEKLFFGSGTQLSVL.

This rearrangement joins TRBV4-1 to TRBJ1-5, with D hard to call. V lost 4 bases to trimming and J lost 0 bases, with 10 bases between them. This CDR3 region has 15 residues. In germline, CDR1 is MGHRA, CDR2 YSYEKL. The CDR3 nucleotides read TGCGCCAGCAGCCTAGAGGAGAATAGCAATCAGCCCCAGCATTTT. Protein sequence: CASSLEENSNQPQHF.

The DNA for the CDR3 is TGTGCCAGCAGCTTAGGCCTCCGGGCCCTCTACGAGCAGTACTTC. Protein product: CASSLGLRALYEQYF. The chain joins TRBV13 to TRBJ2-7; no firm D call. Trimming pared 0 bases from V and 3 bases from J, leaving 12 bases between. In germline, CDR1 is PRHDT, CDR2 FYEKMQ (reference sequence). This CDR3 is 15 amino acids long.

The chain uses TRBV28 and TRBJ2-1; 11 bases fit TRBD2. Looked up from germline, CDR1 is MDHEN and CDR2 is SYDVKM. J lost 10 bases, V lost 7 bases, and 6 bases had no gene match. CDR3 length: 13 amino acids. CDR3 sequence: CASKLAGVAEQFF. As DNA, the CDR3 is TGTGCCAGCAAACTAGCGGGAGTAGCCGAGCAGTTCTTC.

This chain links TRBV6-1 with TRBJ1-2; D may be TRBD1 (5 bases). The CDR3 contains 15 residues. CDR1 and CDR2 (germline): MNHNS, SASEGT. With 0 bases removed from V and 1 base from J, the gap between germline ends came to 9 bases. The DNA of the CDR3 is TGTGCCAGCAGTGAAGCTGGGGGGATTAACTATGGCTACACCTTC. This encodes CASSEAGGINYGYTF.

The gene calls are TRBV5-1 and TRBJ1-2; D is possibly TRBD1 (5 bases). The CDR3 is made up of 14 amino acids. V was cut by 7 bases and J by 6 bases, with 19 bases left in between. CDR1 and CDR2 from the germline V gene are SGHRS and YFSETQ. The CDR3, as DNA: TGCGCCAGCTCGTGGGCGGGGGAAGAGGATGGCTACACCTTC. Amino acid sequence: CASSWAGEEDGYTF. Supplemented by reference TRBV5-1 and TRBJ1-2, the full variable domain reads KAGVTQTPRYLIKTRGQQVTLSCSPISGHRSVSWYQQTPGQGLQFLFEYFSETQRNKGNFPGRFSGRQFSNSRSEMNVSTLELGDSALYLCASSWAGEEDGYTFGSGTRLTVV.

J is TRBJ2-2 and V is TRBV25-1; 8 nucleotides agree with TRBD2. The CDR3 extends over 16 amino acids. J lost 0 bases, V lost 3 bases, and 3 bases had no gene match. Germline V gene sequence: CDR1 MGHDK, CDR2 SYGVNS. CDR3: CASSDGLAPNTGELFF. DNA for the CDR3: TGTGCCAGCAGTGACGGACTAGCCCCGAACACCGGGGAGCTGTTTTTT. The full variable domain, with the rest looked up from reference TRBV25-1 and TRBJ2-2, is EADIYQTPRYLVIGTGKKITLECSQTMGHDKMYWYQQDPGMELHLIHYSYGVNSTEKGDLSSESTVSRIRTEHFPLTLESARPSHTSQYLCASSDGLAPNTGELFFGEGSRLTVL.

The J gene is TRBJ1-1, the V gene TRBV9; TRBD1 matches at 9 bases. The CDR3 consists of 20 residues. Trimming took 4 bases from V and 0 from J; bases not matched to a gene: 19. The germline CDR1 and CDR2 sequences are SGDLS and YYNGEE. The CDR3 coding sequence is TGTGCCAGCAGCATCCTACCCCCTCTTGGGACAGGGCGCCTGAACACTGAAGCTTTCTTT. This sequence encodes CASSILPPLGTGRLNTEAFF.

CDR3 nucleotide sequence: TGTGCCAGCAGCTTGCAGGGGCACGCCTATCAGTCGGCCTACAATGAGCAGTTCTTC. Translation gives CASSLQGHAYQSAYNEQFF. The V gene is TRBV5-8, the J gene TRBJ2-1; possible D gene TRBD1, 6 bases. Trimming took off 1 base at V and 2 bases at J, with 22 bases between the two ends. CDR1 is SGHTS, CDR2 YDEGEE, per germline. The CDR3 extends over 19 amino acids.

The chain employs TRBV11-3 and TRBJ2-7; the match to TRBD1 covers 10 bases. V shed 6 bases and J 5 bases; nucleotides not matched to a gene: 7. This CDR3 spans 14 amino acids. The V gene's germline CDR1 is SGHNT and CDR2 YENEEA. CDR3 region: CASSPRDRGNEQYF. CDR3 DNA sequence: TGTGCCAGCAGTCCACGGGACAGGGGAAACGAGCAGTACTTC.

This chain's CDR3 is CASSQSDHYNEQFF. Here the CDR3 DNA reads TGTGCCAGCAGCCAATCGGATCACTACAATGAGCAGTTCTTC. The chain carries TRBV14 and TRBJ2-1; D uncertain. With 2 bases removed from V and 3 bases from J, the gap between germline ends came to 8 bases. Germline values: CDR1 SGHDN, CDR2 FVKESK. This CDR3 has 14 residues.

This clone was seen a handful of times. The chain has TRBV19 and TRBJ1-1; D not certain. Germline V lookup: CDR1 LNHDA, CDR2 SQIVND (reference sequence). This CDR3 spans 15 amino acids. Trimming cost V 6 bases and J 6 bases, with 20 bases left between them. This CDR3 is CASRPLVLGSPEAFF. The CDR3, as DNA: TGTGCCAGTAGGCCGCTGGTCTTAGGGTCCCCTGAAGCTTTCTTT.

V and J are TRBV19 and TRBJ2-7; TRBD1 or TRBD2 may be the D gene (5 bases each). In germline, CDR1 is LNHDA, CDR2 SQIVND (reference sequence). With 5 bases removed from V and 0 bases from J, the gap between germline ends came to 14 bases. The CDR3 sequence is 15 residues long. CDR3 coding DNA: TGTGCCAGTAGTTTTATACCAGGGAGCTCCTACGAGCAGTACTTC. Translating it yields CASSFIPGSSYEQYF.

This chain uses TRBV27 with TRBJ2-2; either TRBD1 or TRBD2 may fit D (5 bases each). CDR3 length: 16 residues. Trimming shortened V by 6 bases and J by 0 bases, and 14 bases separated the two germline ends. Germline lookup yields CDR1 MNHEY and CDR2 SMNVEV (reference sequence). The CDR3, as DNA: TGTGCCAGCAGCCCCTGGGGGAGCGCGAACACCGGGGAGCTGTTTTTT. Translation: CASSPWGSANTGELFF.

The V gene is TRBV18, the J gene TRBJ2-3; the match to TRBD1 covers 7 bases. The germline V gene has CDR1 KGHSH and CDR2 LQKENI. V lost 5 bases to trimming and J lost 0 bases; unmatched junction nucleotides: 11. The CDR3 sequence is 17 residues long. CDR3 bases: TGTGCCAGCTCATCTGAACAGGGGACCACCAGCACAGATACGCAGTATTTT. Its translation is CASSSEQGTTSTDTQYF.